Following are 18 T cell receptor beta chains from one sample sequenced in a study of blood T cell repertoires in COVID-19. The data were produced by immunoSEQ multiplex PCR, yet TCRdb's version contains in-frame clones alone and is incomplete. The data hold 80,000 to 85,000 clones, with 85% to 90% observed a single time. Material: peripheral blood. The receptor source for this set is a woman older than 75 with acute or convalescent COVID-19.

The J gene is TRBJ2-7, the V gene TRBV5-6; 7 bases map to TRBD1. The junction had 7 bases not matched to a gene; V was cut back by 3 bases and J by 1 base. Germline CDR1 and CDR2: SGHDT and YYEEEE. CDR3 length: 15 residues. CDR3 residues: CASSYRQGVSYEQYF. DNA of the CDR3: TGTGCCAGCAGCTACCGACAGGGAGTTTCCTACGAGCAGTACTTC.

The chain joins TRBV27 to TRBJ1-2; possibly TRBD1 for D (5 bases). V was shortened by 3 bases and J by 2 bases, with 10 bases between the two germline ends. CDR3 length: 14 residues. The germline CDR1 and CDR2 sequences are MNHEY and SMNVEV (reference sequence). The CDR3 coding sequence is TGTGCCAGCAGTTTTAGCGGGACGAACTATGGCTACACCTTC. Protein sequence: CASSFSGTNYGYTF.

The rearrangement uses TRBV10-3 and TRBJ2-6; TRBD1 is a possible D gene (6 bases). Looked up from germline, CDR1 is ENHRY and CDR2 is SYGVKD. This CDR3 has 17 amino acids. Trimming pared 3 bases from V and 0 bases from J, leaving 12 bases between. The CDR3, as DNA: TGTGCCATCAGTGAACGGGACACCCGCTCTGGGGCCAACGTCCTGACTTTC. It translates to CAISERDTRSGANVLTF.

The chain employs TRBV10-3 and TRBJ1-2; D unclear. The CDR3 contains 14 residues. The V gene lost 0 bases and the J gene lost 0 bases, with 5 bases spanning the gap. Germline values: CDR1 ENHRY, CDR2 SYGVKD. CDR3 bases: TGTGCCATCAGTGAGTCAGCCTCTAACTATGGCTACACCTTC. Protein: CAISESASNYGYTF.

This clone has just one count. The chain employs TRBV11-2 and TRBJ1-1, with D perhaps matching TRBD1 (6 bases). V was pared by 5 bases and J by 11 bases, with 15 bases between. The CDR3 runs to 12 residues. CDR1 and CDR2 (germline): SGHAT, FQNNGV. The CDR3 DNA follows: TGTGCCAGCAGCCCCCGAACAGGGCGGGCTTTCTTT. This encodes CASSPRTGRAFF.

V usage is TRBV9 and J usage is TRBJ1-1, with no clear D. V shed 0 bases and J shed 0 bases, with 6 bases lying between them. This CDR3 contains 14 residues. Germline V gene lookup returns CDR1 SGDLS and CDR2 YYNGEE. The CDR3 DNA reads as TGTGCCAGCAGCGTAGGAACTGTGAACACTGAAGCTTTCTTT. Translated, it gives CASSVGTVNTEAFF.

CDR3 residues: CASSLRQGAADTQYF. CDR3 in DNA: TGCGCCAGCAGCTTGAGACAGGGGGCAGCAGATACGCAGTATTTT. The chain joins TRBV5-1 to TRBJ2-3; 10 bases agree with TRBD1. Trimming cost V 1 base and J 4 bases; bases outside gene matches: 3. Germline V CDR1 and CDR2: SGHRS, YFSETQ. This CDR3 comprises 15 residues.

The chain combines TRBV5-1 with TRBJ2-7; D perhaps matches TRBD1 (5 bases). The CDR3 is 14 residues long. Germline CDR1 reads SGHRS; CDR2 reads YFSETQ. The germline V and J ends were trimmed by 0 bases and 2 bases, with 9 bases remaining between them. CDR3 sequence (DNA): TGCGCCAGCAGCTTGGAGGGGTCCCCCTACGAGCAGTACTTC. Protein: CASSLEGSPYEQYF.

CDR3 in DNA: TGTGCCAGCAGTTACTCCGGGACAGGGTCGAGGAATGAGCAGTTCTTC. Its protein product is CASSYSGTGSRNEQFF. The V call is TRBV6-5, the J call TRBJ2-1; 9 nucleotides line up with TRBD1. CDR3 size: 16 residues. The V gene's germline CDR1 is MNHEY and CDR2 SVGAGI. Trimming took 0 bases from V and 7 from J; bases not matched to a gene: 7.

This clone was detected once. Other DNA sequences of this sample code for an identical CDR3. The rearrangement links TRBV5-1 to TRBJ2-5; TRBD2 aligns across 13 bases. The CDR3 consists of 15 residues. Trimming at V came to 4 bases and at J to 3 bases, leaving 3 bases not matched to a gene. The germline V gene has CDR1 SGHRS and CDR2 YFSETQ. The CDR3 here is CASSPGLAGKETQYF. The CDR3 nucleotides are TGCGCCAGCAGCCCGGGACTAGCGGGAAAAGAGACCCAGTACTTC. Drawing the rest from reference TRBV5-1 and TRBJ2-5, the complete variable domain is KAGVTQTPRYLIKTRGQQVTLSCSPISGHRSVSWYQQTPGQGLQFLFEYFSETQRNKGNFPGRFSGRQFSNSRSEMNVSTLELGDSALYLCASSPGLAGKETQYFGPGTRLLVL.

V is TRBV19 and J is TRBJ2-5; no reliable D call. V lost 3 bases, J lost 0 bases, and 11 bases lay in between. Germline V gene data show CDR1 as LNHDA and CDR2 as SQIVND (reference sequence). The CDR3 totals 15 residues. The CDR3, as DNA: TGTGCCAGTAGTATCAAAGTGGGCCACCAAGAGACCCAGTACTTC. It is translated as CASSIKVGHQETQYF.

This clone was picked up one time. The V and J genes are TRBV30 and TRBJ1-4; maybe TRBD1 (5 bases). The ends were cut back, 0 bases at V and 1 base at J, with 12 bases in the middle. CDR1 and CDR2 (germline): GTSNPN, SVGIG (reference sequence). The length of the CDR3 is 16 residues. The CDR3 region is CAWSVAHRLTNEKLFF. The CDR3 DNA is TGTGCCTGGAGTGTTGCCCACAGGTTAACTAATGAAAAACTGTTTTTT.

As for this clone: A read error may account for a junction end that differs from germline. The rearrangement uses TRBV7-7 and TRBJ2-3, with 12 bases that match TRBD2. Germline V CDR1 and CDR2: SSHAT, FNYEAQ (reference sequence). The CDR3 length is 16 residues. The chain's CDR3 is CASSLGGLAGTDTQYF. The CDR3 DNA is TGTGCTAGCAGCTTAGGTGGACTAGCGGGAACAGATACGCAGTATTTT.

V is TRBV28 and J is TRBJ1-6; D is unresolved. Trimming took 3 bases from V and 2 from J, leaving 11 bases between them. Germline V gives CDR1 MDHEN, CDR2 SYDVKM. The CDR3 totals 16 residues. The chain's CDR3 is CASSLAGGPYNSPLHF. The CDR3 DNA sequence: TGTGCCAGCAGTTTGGCGGGAGGGCCCTATAATTCACCCCTCCACTTT. The entire variable domain, with the rest obtained from reference TRBV28 and TRBJ1-6, is as follows: DVKVTQSSRYLVKRTGEKVFLECVQDMDHENMFWYRQDPGLGLRLIYFSYDVKMKEKGDIPEGYSVSREKKERFSLILESASTNQTSMYLCASSLAGGPYNSPLHFGNGTRLTVT.

This clone has a handful of counts. The V and J genes are TRBV6-1 and TRBJ2-3; 8 positions agree with TRBD2. CDR3 size: 15 residues. The ends lost 0 bases at V and 6 bases at J; junction bases unmatched: 5. The germline V gene has CDR1 MNHNS and CDR2 SASEGT. CDR3 sequence: CASSEAERERDTQYF. CDR3 coding DNA: TGTGCCAGCAGTGAAGCGGAGCGGGAGAGGGATACGCAGTATTTT.

This chain connects TRBV29-1 to TRBJ1-3; TRBD1 matches 9 bases. The CDR3 has 16 amino acids. Germline V CDR1 and CDR2: SQVTM, ANQGSEA. J lost 3 bases, V lost 3 bases, and 9 bases had no gene match. The CDR3 nucleotides are TGCAGCGTTGATTCCTCCGGGACAGGGAGTGGAAACACCATATATTTT. It translates to CSVDSSGTGSGNTIYF.

The chain employs TRBV4-2 and TRBJ2-3; TRBD2 agrees at 9 bases. Per the germline V gene, CDR1 is LGHNA and CDR2 is YNFKEQ. V shed 1 base, J shed 4 bases, and the junction held 18 bases outside the gene matches. This CDR3 contains 20 residues. In DNA form, the CDR3 reads TGTGCCAGCAGCCAAGGGGTTATGAGTTGGGCGGGGGGGCGCCCAGATACGCAGTATTTT. This gives the protein CASSQGVMSWAGGRPDTQYF.

V is TRBV5-1 and J is TRBJ2-1; TRBD1 is a possible D gene (5 bases). In germline, CDR1 is SGHRS, CDR2 YFSETQ. The ends were cut back, 1 base at V and 7 bases at J, with 12 bases in the middle. This CDR3 region has 14 residues. As DNA, the CDR3 is TGCGCCAGCAGCTTGTTGGTAGCAGGGAATGAGCAGTTCTTC. This codes for CASSLLVAGNEQFF.